This T cell receptor beta chain was captured in a study of blood T cells in healthy people across ages. The sample holds a few counts of this clonotype. Its antigen is unknown. Overall study findings and caveats: What prevented conclusive comparison of naive and antigen-experienced cells was that PBMCs were unsorted.

The CDR3 covers 15 residues. Trimming stripped 6 bases from V and 2 bases from J, with 14 bases between. Germline lookup yields CDR1 SNHLY and CDR2 FYNNEI. Alongside a J-beta primer mix, a sample-barcoded 5' primer served in a second PCR lasting about 7 to 11 cycles. TCRdb re-called the 5' RACE reads with MiXCR, one entry per CDR3 protein. This sample has 890,000 or so distinct CDR3 sequences, with 60% to 80% found just once. Investigators took approximately 10 milliliters of peripheral blood from every donor. This TCR was recovered from a man in his thirties or forties in good health. V and J are TRBV2 and TRBJ1-5; no clear D. Sequencing input: blood. In DNA form, the CDR3 reads TGTGCCAGCAGGGCATGGGCCCAGGGCAATCAGCCCCAGCATTTT. It codes for CASRAWAQGNQPQHF. Full variable domain (missing parts from reference TRBV2 and TRBJ1-5): EPEVTQTPSHQVTQMGQEVILRCVPISNHLYFYWYRQILGQKVEFLVSFYNNEISEKSEIFDDQFSVERPDGSNFTLKIRSTKLEDSAMYFCASRAWAQGNQPQHFGDGTRLSIL.